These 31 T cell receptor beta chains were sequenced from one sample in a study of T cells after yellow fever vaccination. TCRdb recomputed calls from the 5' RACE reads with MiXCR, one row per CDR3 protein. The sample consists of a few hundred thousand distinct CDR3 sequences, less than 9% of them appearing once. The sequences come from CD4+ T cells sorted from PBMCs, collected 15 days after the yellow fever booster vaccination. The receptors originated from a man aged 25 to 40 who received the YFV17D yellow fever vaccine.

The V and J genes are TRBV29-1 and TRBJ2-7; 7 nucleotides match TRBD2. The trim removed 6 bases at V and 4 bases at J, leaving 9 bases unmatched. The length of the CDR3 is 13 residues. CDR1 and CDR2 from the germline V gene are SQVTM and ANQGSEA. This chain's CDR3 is CSVGGGDWYEQYF. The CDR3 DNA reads TGCAGCGTGGGGGGGGGAGATTGGTACGAGCAGTACTTC.

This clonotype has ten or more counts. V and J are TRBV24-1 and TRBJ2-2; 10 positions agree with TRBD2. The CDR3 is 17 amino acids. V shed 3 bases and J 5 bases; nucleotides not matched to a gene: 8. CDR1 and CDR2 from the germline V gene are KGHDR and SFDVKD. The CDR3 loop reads CATSDAGTSDRTGELFF. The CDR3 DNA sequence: TGTGCCACCAGTGATGCCGGGACTAGCGATCGGACCGGGGAGCTGTTTTTT.

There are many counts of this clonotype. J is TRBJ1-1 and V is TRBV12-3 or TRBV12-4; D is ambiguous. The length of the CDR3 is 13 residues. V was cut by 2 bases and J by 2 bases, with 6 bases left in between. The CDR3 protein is CASSLRVNTEAFF. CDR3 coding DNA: TGTGCCAGCAGTTTACGAGTAAACACTGAAGCTTTCTTT.

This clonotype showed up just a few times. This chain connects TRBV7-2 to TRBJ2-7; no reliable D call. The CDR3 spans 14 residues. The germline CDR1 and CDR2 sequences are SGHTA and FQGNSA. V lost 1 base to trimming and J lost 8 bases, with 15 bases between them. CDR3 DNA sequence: TGTGCCAGCAGCTTAGGGGCAGAAGATCTGAAGCAGTACTTC. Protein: CASSLGAEDLKQYF.

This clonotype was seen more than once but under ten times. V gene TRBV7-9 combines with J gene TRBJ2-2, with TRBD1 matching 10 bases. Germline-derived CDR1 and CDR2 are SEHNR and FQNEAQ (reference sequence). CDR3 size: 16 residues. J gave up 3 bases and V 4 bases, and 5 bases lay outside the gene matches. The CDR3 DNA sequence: TGTGCCAGCAGCTCACGGGACAGGGGTTACACCGGGGAGCTGTTTTTT. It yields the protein CASSSRDRGYTGELFF.

The CDR3 sequence: CASSEPRRSEQFF. The CDR3 DNA is TGTGCCAGCAGTGAGCCGAGGAGGAGTGAGCAGTTCTTC. The V call is TRBV25-1, the J call TRBJ2-1, with D perhaps matching TRBD2 (5 bases). The V end was cut by 3 bases, the J end by 9 bases, with 12 bases between. CDR1 MGHDK and CDR2 SYGVNS come from the germline V gene. The CDR3 is 13 amino acids.

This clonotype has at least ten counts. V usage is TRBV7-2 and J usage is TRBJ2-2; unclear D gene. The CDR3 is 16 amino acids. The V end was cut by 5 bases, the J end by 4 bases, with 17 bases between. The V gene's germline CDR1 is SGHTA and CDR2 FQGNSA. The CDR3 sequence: CASSVIYHAATGELFF. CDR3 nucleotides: TGTGCCAGCAGCGTGATATACCACGCGGCCACCGGGGAGCTGTTTTTT.

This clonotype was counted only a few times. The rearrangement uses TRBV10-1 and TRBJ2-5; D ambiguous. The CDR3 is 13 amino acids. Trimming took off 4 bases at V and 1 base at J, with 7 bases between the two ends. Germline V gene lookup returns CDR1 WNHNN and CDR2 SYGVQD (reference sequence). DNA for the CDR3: TGCGCCAGCAGTGTTAACAGCCAAGAGACCCAGTACTTC. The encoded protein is CASSVNSQETQYF.

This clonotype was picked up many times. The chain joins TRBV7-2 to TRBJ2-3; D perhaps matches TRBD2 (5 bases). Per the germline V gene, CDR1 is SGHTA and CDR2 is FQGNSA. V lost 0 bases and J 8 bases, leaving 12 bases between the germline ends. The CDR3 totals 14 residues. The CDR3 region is CASSLARVEITQYF. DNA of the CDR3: TGTGCCAGCAGCTTAGCGAGGGTTGAGATTACGCAGTATTTT.

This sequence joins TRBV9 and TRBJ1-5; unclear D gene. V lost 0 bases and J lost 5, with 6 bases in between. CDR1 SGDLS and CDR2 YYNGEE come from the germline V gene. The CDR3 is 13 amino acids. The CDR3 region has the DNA TGTGCCAGCAGCGTAGACTACTATCAGCCCCAGCATTTT. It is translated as CASSVDYYQPQHF.

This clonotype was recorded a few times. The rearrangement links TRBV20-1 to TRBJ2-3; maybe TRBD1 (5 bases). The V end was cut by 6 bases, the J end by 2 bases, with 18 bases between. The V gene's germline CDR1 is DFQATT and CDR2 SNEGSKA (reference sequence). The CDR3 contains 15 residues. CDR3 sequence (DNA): TGCAGTGCGCAAGGGGCGGAAAGGGCCACAGATACGCAGTATTTT. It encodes CSAQGAERATDTQYF.

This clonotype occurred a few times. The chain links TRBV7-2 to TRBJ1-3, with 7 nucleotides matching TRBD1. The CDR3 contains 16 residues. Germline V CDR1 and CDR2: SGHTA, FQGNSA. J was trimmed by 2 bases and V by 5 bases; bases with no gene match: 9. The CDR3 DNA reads TGTGCCAGCAGCGGAAGGACAGGAGCCGCTGGAAACACCATATATTTT. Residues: CASSGRTGAAGNTIYF.

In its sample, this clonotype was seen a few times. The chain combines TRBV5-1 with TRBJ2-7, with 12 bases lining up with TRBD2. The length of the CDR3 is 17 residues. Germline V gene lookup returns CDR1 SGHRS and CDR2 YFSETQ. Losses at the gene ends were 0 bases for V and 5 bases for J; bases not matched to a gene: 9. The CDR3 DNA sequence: TGCGCCAGCAGCTTGGCTAGCGGGAGGGCCGAAAGAAACGAGCAGTACTTC. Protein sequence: CASSLASGRAERNEQYF.

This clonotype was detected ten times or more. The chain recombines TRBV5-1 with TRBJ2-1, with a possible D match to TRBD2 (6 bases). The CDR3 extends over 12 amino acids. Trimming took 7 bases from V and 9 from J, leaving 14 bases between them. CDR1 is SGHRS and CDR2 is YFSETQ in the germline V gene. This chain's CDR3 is CASRDFSGEQFF. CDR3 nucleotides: TGCGCCAGCCGGGACTTTTCGGGTGAGCAGTTCTTC.

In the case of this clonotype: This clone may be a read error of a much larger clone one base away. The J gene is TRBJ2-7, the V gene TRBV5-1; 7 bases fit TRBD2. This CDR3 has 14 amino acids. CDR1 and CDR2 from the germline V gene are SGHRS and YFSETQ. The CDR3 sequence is CASSLASGAYGQYF. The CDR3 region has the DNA TGCGCCAGCAGCTTGGCCAGCGGGGCCTACGGGCAGTACTTC.

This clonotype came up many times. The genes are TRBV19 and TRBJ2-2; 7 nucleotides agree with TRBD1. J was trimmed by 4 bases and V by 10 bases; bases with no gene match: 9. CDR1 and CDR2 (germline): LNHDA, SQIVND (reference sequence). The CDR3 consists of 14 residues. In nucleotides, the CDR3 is TGTGCCACTGGGAACAGGGGATCCACCGGGGAGCTGTTTTTT. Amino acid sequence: CATGNRGSTGELFF.

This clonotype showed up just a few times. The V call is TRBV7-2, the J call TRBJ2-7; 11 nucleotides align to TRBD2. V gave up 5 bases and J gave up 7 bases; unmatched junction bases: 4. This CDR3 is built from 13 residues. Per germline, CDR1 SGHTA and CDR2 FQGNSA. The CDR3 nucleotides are TGTGCCAGCAGCCGAGGGACTAGCGGAGAGCAGTACTTC. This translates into CASSRGTSGEQYF.

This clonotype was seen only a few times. CDR3 DNA sequence: TGTGCCAGCTCCCCCGCCGGGACAGGGCCCTACGAGCAGTACTTC. Translation gives CASSPAGTGPYEQYF. The chain recombines TRBV18 with TRBJ2-7; 9 nucleotides align to TRBD1. The CDR3 is 15 amino acids. V dropped 6 bases and J dropped 2; count of bases not matched to a gene: 8. Germline values: CDR1 KGHSH, CDR2 LQKENI.

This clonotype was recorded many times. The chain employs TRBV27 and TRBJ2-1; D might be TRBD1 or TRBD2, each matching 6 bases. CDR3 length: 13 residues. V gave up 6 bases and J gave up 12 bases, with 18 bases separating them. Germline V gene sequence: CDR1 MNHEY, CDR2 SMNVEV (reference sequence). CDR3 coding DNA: TGTGCCAGCAGGCCCGCTGTGCGGGACACGCAGTTCTTC. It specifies CASRPAVRDTQFF.

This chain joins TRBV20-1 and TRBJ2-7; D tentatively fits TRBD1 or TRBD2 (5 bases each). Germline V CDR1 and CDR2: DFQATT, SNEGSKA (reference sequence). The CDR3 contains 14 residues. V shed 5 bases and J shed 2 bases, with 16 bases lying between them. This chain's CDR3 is CSAGAPGPTYEQYF. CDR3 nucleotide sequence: TGCAGTGCTGGGGCCCCGGGGCCCACCTACGAGCAGTACTTC.

This CDR3 is CASSQGRSRGGNEQFF. The CDR3 DNA reads as TGCGCCAGCAGTCAAGGACGCTCCCGGGGAGGGAATGAGCAGTTCTTC. This rearrangement joins TRBV23-1 to TRBJ2-1, with 7 bases fitting TRBD2. TRBV23-1 has ORF status, its function being uncertain. The CDR3 runs to 16 residues. The trim removed 2 bases at V and 7 bases at J, leaving 11 bases unmatched.

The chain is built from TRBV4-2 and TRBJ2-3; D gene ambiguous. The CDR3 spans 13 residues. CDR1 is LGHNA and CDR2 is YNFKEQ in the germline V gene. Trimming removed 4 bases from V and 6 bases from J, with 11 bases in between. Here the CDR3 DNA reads TGTGCCAGCAGCCTTTTAAGGAGTGATACGCAGTATTTT. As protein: CASSLLRSDTQYF.

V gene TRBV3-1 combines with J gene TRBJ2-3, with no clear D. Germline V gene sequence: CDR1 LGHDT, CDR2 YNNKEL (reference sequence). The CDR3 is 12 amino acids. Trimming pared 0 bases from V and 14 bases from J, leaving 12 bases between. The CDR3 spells CASSQDQQQRYF. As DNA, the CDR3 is TGTGCCAGCAGCCAAGATCAGCAGCAACGGTATTTT.

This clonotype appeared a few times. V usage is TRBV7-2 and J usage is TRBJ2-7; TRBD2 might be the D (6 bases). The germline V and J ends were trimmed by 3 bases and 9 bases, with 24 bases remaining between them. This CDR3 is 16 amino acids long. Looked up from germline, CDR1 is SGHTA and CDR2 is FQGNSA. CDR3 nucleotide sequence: TGTGCCAGCAGCTTCAAGGGACGGCGAGGCTTAGCGGTGCAGTACTTC. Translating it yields CASSFKGRRGLAVQYF. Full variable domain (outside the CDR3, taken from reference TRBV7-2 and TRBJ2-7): GAGVSQSPSNKVTEKGKDVELRCDPISGHTALYWYRQSLGQGLEFLIYFQGNSAPDKSGLPSDRFSAERTGGSVSTLTIQRTQQEDSAVYLCASSFKGRRGLAVQYFGPGTRLTVT.

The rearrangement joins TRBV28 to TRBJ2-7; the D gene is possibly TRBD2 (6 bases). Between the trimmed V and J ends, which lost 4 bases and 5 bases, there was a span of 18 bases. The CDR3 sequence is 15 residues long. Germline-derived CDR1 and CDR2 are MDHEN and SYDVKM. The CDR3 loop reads CASSSGGAQFDEQYF. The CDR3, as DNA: TGTGCCAGCAGTTCCGGCGGGGCCCAGTTCGACGAGCAGTACTTC.

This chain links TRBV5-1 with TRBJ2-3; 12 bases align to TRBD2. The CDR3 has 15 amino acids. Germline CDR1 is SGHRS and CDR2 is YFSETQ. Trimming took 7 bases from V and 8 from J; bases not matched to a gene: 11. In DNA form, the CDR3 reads TGCGCCAGCGACACTAGCGGGAGGACCTCCAGTACGCAGTATTTT. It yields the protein CASDTSGRTSSTQYF.

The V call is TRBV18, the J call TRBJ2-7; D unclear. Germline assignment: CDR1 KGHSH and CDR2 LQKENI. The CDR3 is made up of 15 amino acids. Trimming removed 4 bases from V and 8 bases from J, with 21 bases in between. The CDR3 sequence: CASSHLERTPTKQYF. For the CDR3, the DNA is TGTGCCAGCTCACACCTGGAGCGAACGCCTACGAAGCAGTACTTC.

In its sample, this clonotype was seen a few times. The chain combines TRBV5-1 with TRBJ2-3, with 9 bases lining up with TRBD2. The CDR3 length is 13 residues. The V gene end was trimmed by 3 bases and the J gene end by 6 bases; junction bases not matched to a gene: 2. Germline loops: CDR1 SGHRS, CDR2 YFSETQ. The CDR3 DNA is TGCGCCAGCAGCTCCGGGACTAGCGATACGCAGTATTTT. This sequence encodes CASSSGTSDTQYF. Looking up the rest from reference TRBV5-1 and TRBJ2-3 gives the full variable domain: KAGVTQTPRYLIKTRGQQVTLSCSPISGHRSVSWYQQTPGQGLQFLFEYFSETQRNKGNFPGRFSGRQFSNSRSEMNVSTLELGDSALYLCASSSGTSDTQYFGPGTRLTVL.

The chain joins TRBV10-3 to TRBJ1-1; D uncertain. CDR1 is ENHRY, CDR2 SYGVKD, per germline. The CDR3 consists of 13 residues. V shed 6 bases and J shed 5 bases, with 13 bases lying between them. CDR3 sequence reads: CAIRPDPKTEAFF. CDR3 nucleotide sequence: TGTGCCATCAGACCGGACCCCAAGACTGAAGCTTTCTTT.

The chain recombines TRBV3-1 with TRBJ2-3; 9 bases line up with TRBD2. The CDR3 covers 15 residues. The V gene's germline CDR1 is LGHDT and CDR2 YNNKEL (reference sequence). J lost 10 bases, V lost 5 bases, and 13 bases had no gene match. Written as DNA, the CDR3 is TGTGCCAGCAGCTACGGGACTAGCTCAGACCGGGCGCAGTATTTT. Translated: CASSYGTSSDRAQYF.

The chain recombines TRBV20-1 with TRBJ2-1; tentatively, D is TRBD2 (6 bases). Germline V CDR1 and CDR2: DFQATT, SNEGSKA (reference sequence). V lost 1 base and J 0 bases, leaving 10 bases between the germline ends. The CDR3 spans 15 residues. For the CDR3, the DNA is TGCAGTGCTAGAGTTGGCGGGAACTCCTACAATGAGCAGTTCTTC. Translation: CSARVGGNSYNEQFF.